This is a list of T cell receptor beta chains from one sample in a study of cytomegalovirus exposure and HLA in healthy donors. Produced via immunoSEQ multiplex PCR; TCRdb's table is partial and in-frame only. The sample includes about 160,000 clones, roughly 96% of them seen just once. Sequenced sample: PBMCs. These receptors were collected from a woman between 18 and 29 years old in good health and CMV-seronegative. CDR3s include the opening cysteine and the closing phenylalanine or tryptophan. Fields, in order: clone size, D gene, V gene, J gene, CDR3 DNA, CDR3 protein. D genes are given only for firm matches. Clone size appears in some rows only: once, few, many, or a class for an expanded clone.

.	.	TRBV15	TRBJ1-6	TGTGCCACCAGCAGAGCGGGGGGTCCAACTAATTCACCCCTCCACTTT	CATSRAGGPTNSPLHF
few	TRBD2	TRBV7-2	TRBJ2-3	TGTGCCAGCAGCTTAGCGGGAGCGGGGACCACAGATACGCAGTATTTT	CASSLAGAGTTDTQYF
.	TRBD2	TRBV2	TRBJ2-3	TGTGCCAGCGCCCGAGGACTAGCGGGGTCGTCAGATACGCAGTATTTT	CASARGLAGSSDTQYF
.	.	TRBV30	TRBJ1-6	TGTGCCTGGAGTGTATCTTTGGCGGATTCACCCCTCCACTTT	CAWSVSLADSPLHF
.	TRBD1	TRBV5-1	TRBJ2-2	TGCGCCAGCAGCTTAGACAGGGCGGATGGGGAGCTGTTTTTT	CASSLDRADGELFF
.	TRBD2	TRBV4-2	TRBJ2-5	TGTGCCAGCAGCCGTCAATCGACTAGCGGGGCCGCGACCCAGTACTTC	CASSRQSTSGAATQYF
.	.	TRBV5-6	TRBJ1-1	TGTGCCAGCAGCTCAGGGTTGGGGTTGAACACTGAAGCTTTCTTT	CASSSGLGLNTEAFF
.	TRBD1	TRBV7-8	TRBJ1-2	TGTGCCAGCAGTCACCAACAGGGACAGCTTCATGGCTACACCTTC	CASSHQQGQLHGYTF
.	.	TRBV9	TRBJ1-1	TGTGCCAGCAGCGTAGTCGACACTGAAGCTTTCTTT	CASSVVDTEAFF
.	.	TRBV30	TRBJ2-1	TGTGCCTGGAGTGGGGGAGTGACCTACAATGAGCAGTTCTTC	CAWSGGVTYNEQFF
.	.	TRBV27	TRBJ2-5	TGTGCCAGCAGTGGACAGATGGGAGAGACCCAGTACTTC	CASSGQMGETQYF
.	.	TRBV11-2	TRBJ1-6	TGTGCCAGCAGCCGATGGGGGGGGTCCTATAATTCACCCCTCCACTTT	CASSRWGGSYNSPLHF
once	.	TRBV6-5	TRBJ1-5	TGTGCCAGCAGTTACGGCAGGTCGCCCCTCCAGCCCCAGCATTTT	CASSYGRSPLQPQHF
.	TRBD2	TRBV5-6	TRBJ2-1	TGTGCCAGCAGCTTACTTGCTAGCGGGGGGGCATTCAATGAGCAGTTCTTC	CASSLLASGGAFNEQFF
.	TRBD2	TRBV5-4	TRBJ2-3	TGTGCCAGCAGCTTGAAGCGGGGGGGACCTTCAGATACGCAGTATTTT	CASSLKRGGPSDTQYF
.	TRBD2	TRBV7-6	TRBJ2-1	TGTGCCAGCAGCTTAGCGGGGGGGTTCAATGAGCAGTTCTTC	CASSLAGGFNEQFF
once	TRBD2	TRBV6-6	TRBJ2-7	TGTGCCAGCTATGGAACTAGCGGGACCTCCTACGAGCAGTACTTC	CASYGTSGTSYEQYF
.	TRBD1	TRBV27	TRBJ1-2	TGTGCCAGCAGTCCTAGGGACAGAGTCTATGGCTACACCTTC	CASSPRDRVYGYTF
.	TRBD2	TRBV6-5	TRBJ2-5	TGTGCCAGCAGTTTAGCGGGGGACCCCCAAGAGACCCAGTACTTC	CASSLAGDPQETQYF
.	TRBD2	TRBV15	TRBJ2-1	TGTGCCACCAGCATCAGTCCGTTTAGCGGGGGGGATCATAATGGCTACAATGAGCAGTTCTTC	CATSISPFSGGDHNGYNEQFF
.	.	TRBV18	TRBJ1-1	TGTGCCAGCTCACCGTATCGGACTTCCAAGGCTTTAACTGAAGCTTTCTTT	CASSPYRTSKALTEAFF
.	TRBD1	TRBV7-2	TRBJ2-7	TGTGCCAGCAGCCCTATGGGCCCCGGGACAGGGAAGGACGAGCAGTACTTC	CASSPMGPGTGKDEQYF
.	TRBD1	TRBV9	TRBJ2-2	TGTGCCAGCAATCGTCAAGGACAGGGGAACACCGGGGAGCTGTTTTTT	CASNRQGQGNTGELFF
.	TRBD1	TRBV13	TRBJ1-1	TGTGCCAGCAGCCCAAGGGACAGGGGTATGAACACTGAAGCTTTCTTT	CASSPRDRGMNTEAFF
.	.	TRBV5-1	TRBJ1-2	TGCGCCAGCAGTAGGACAGTGGAATATGGCTACACCTTC	CASSRTVEYGYTF
.	TRBD1	TRBV13	TRBJ2-7	TGTGCCAGCAGCTTAGGTCCGGGACAGGGGCCAACCTACGAGCAGTACTTC	CASSLGPGQGPTYEQYF
.	TRBD1	TRBV7-3	TRBJ1-1	TGTGCCAGCAGCTTAGACAGGGGGGGCACTGAAGCTTTCTTT	CASSLDRGGTEAFF
.	TRBD2	TRBV7-2	TRBJ2-5	TGTGCCAGCAGCCTGGGACTAGCGGGGGGGGAGACCCAGTACTTC	CASSLGLAGGETQYF
.	.	TRBV5-1	TRBJ1-3	TGCGCCAGCAGCGAAACCTCAGGGGATTTTTATGGAAACACCATATATTTT	CASSETSGDFYGNTIYF
.	TRBD1	TRBV7-9	TRBJ2-7	TGTGCCAGCAGCTCGAGTGACAGGGGCTCCTACGAGCAGTACTTC	CASSSSDRGSYEQYF
.	TRBD1	TRBV30	TRBJ1-2	TGTGCCTGGGCAGGGGGAATGGTAAATGGCTACACCTTC	CAWAGGMVNGYTF
.	.	TRBV4-3	TRBJ2-1	TGCGCCAGCAGCCAAGATCCACCCCCGACTCCCTTCGACGGTTACAATGAGCAGTTCTTC	CASSQDPPPTPFDGYNEQFF
.	TRBD1	TRBV7-6	TRBJ2-5	TGTGCCAGCAGCTTAGAGTTTGGGACAGGGGAGGCTCAAGAGACCCAGTACTTC	CASSLEFGTGEAQETQYF
.	.	TRBV2	TRBJ1-2	TGTGCCAGCAGTGAAGAGGCAGGGGCGCACTATGGCTACACCTTC	CASSEEAGAHYGYTF
.	TRBD1	TRBV27	TRBJ2-7	TGTGCCAGCAGTTTATCTCGGGACAGGGGGAAACGGAGTTTC	CASSLSRDRGKRSF
.	.	TRBV9	TRBJ2-7	TGTGCCAGCAGCCGGGGTGGAAGCTACGAGCAGTACTTC	CASSRGGSYEQYF
.	TRBD1	TRBV6-5	TRBJ2-7	TGTGCCAGCAGTTCTCGAGGGGGCTCCAACTACGAGCAGTACTTC	CASSSRGGSNYEQYF
.	.	TRBV6-5	TRBJ1-2	TGTGCCAGCAGTTACTCGAGGCAAGACTATGGCTACACCTTC	CASSYSRQDYGYTF
.	.	TRBV7-8	TRBJ2-1	TGTGCCAGCAGCAACGGCGGGCTGTACAATGAGCAGTTCTTC	CASSNGGLYNEQFF
.	TRBD2	TRBV7-9	TRBJ2-7	TGTGCCAGCAGCTCCCGAGGTAGCGGGTGGTCCTACGAGCAGTACTTC	CASSSRGSGWSYEQYF
.	.	TRBV6-6	TRBJ1-4	TGTGCCAGCAGTTCCGGACTGGAGAAAGAAAAACTGTTTTTT	CASSSGLEKEKLFF
.	.	TRBV27	TRBJ2-7	TGTGCCAGCAGTCGGGCCGGGACTGCGAGCTCCTACGAGCAGTACTTC	CASSRAGTASSYEQYF
.	.	TRBV7-9	TRBJ1-2	TGTGCCAGCAGCCTGTCGGGGGGCGGCTACACCTTC	CASSLSGGGYTF
once	.	TRBV4-1	TRBJ1-1	TGCGCCAGCAGCCAGGGCCAGGTGGGCACTGAAGCTTTCTTT	CASSQGQVGTEAFF
.	.	TRBV5-8	TRBJ2-3	TGTGCCAGCAGAGTCGGACAGGGAGGGAGTACGCAGTATTTT	CASRVGQGGSTQYF
.	TRBD1	TRBV27	TRBJ2-7	TGTGCCAGCAGTCCGCAGGGACAGGGGGCCCACGAGCAGTACTTC	CASSPQGQGAHEQYF
.	.	TRBV5-1	TRBJ2-7	TGCGCCAGCAGCTTGGGGGCCGGTTTATACGAGCAGTACTTC	CASSLGAGLYEQYF
.	.	TRBV7-9	TRBJ1-2	TGTGCCAGCAGTTCGGACAGTGATGGCTACACCTTC	CASSSDSDGYTF
once	TRBD2	TRBV5-5	TRBJ2-1	TGTGCCAGCAGCTTGGCCGGCGGGGGTGCATCCTACAATGAGCAGTTCTTC	CASSLAGGGASYNEQFF